Listed below are T cell receptor beta chains from one sample, sequenced in a study of blood T cell repertoires in COVID-19. Assay: immunoSEQ multiplex PCR; the TCRdb copy retains only in-frame clones and omits some. The data contain tens of thousands of clones, 90% of them singletons. Sequenced input: peripheral blood. These receptors were obtained from a woman aged 55-70 years with active COVID-19. CDR3s include the opening cysteine and the closing phenylalanine or tryptophan. D genes are given only for firm matches. Size is stated for part of the rows, as once, few or many counts, or as a class when the clone is expanded.

TRBJ2-5,TRBD1,TRBV27,-,CASSQGAEETQYF,TGTGCCAGCAGTCAGGGGGCGGAGGAGACCCAGTACTTC
TRBJ2-3,TRBD1,TRBV11-2,-,CASNRDRGRTDTQYF,TGTGCCAGCAACCGGGACAGGGGGAGAACAGATACGCAGTATTTT
TRBJ2-7,-,TRBV5-1,-,CASSAWRGADYEQYF,TGCGCCAGCAGCGCCTGGAGGGGAGCTGACTACGAGCAGTACTTC
TRBJ2-7,TRBD2,TRBV7-9,-,CASSPGTSGLNEQYF,TGTGCCAGCAGCCCAGGGACTAGCGGGCTCAACGAGCAGTACTTC
TRBJ1-2,-,TRBV20-1,-,CSAQGNYGYTF,TGCAGTGCTCAGGGGAACTATGGCTACACCTTC
TRBJ2-5,TRBD1,TRBV29-1,-,CSVARGLLETQYF,TGCAGCGTTGCCAGGGGGCTATTAGAGACCCAGTACTTC
TRBJ1-1,-,TRBV7-3,-,CASSLSRTNTEAFF,TGTGCCAGCAGCTTAAGTCGGACAAACACTGAAGCTTTCTTT
TRBJ1-2,TRBD1,TRBV5-4,once,CASSLTGQGPYTF,TGTGCCAGCAGCTTGACGGGACAGGGGCCCTACACCTTC
TRBJ2-1,-,TRBV30,-,CAWSGSSYNEQFF,TGTGCCTGGAGCGGGAGCTCCTACAATGAGCAGTTCTTC
TRBJ2-7,TRBD2,TRBV10-3,-,CAIRGAGGAYEQYF,TGTGCCATCAGGGGAGCGGGAGGCGCCTACGAGCAGTACTTC
TRBJ2-7,TRBD2,TRBV3-1/TRBV3-2,-,CASSPSAAGGLDEQYF,TGTGCCAGCAGCCCATCCGCAGCGGGAGGCCTCGACGAGCAGTACTTC
TRBJ1-3,-,TRBV5-6,-,CASSLNTGGNTIYF,TGTGCCAGCAGCTTGAATACAGGGGGAAACACCATATATTTT
TRBJ1-5,TRBD1,TRBV28,-,CASSLSGGGVQPQHF,TGTGCCAGCAGTTTATCAGGGGGCGGGGTTCAGCCCCAGCATTTT
TRBJ2-7,-,TRBV5-1,-,CASSSDSVASEQYF,TGCGCCAGCAGCTCGGACAGCGTCGCTAGCGAGCAGTACTTC
TRBJ1-4,-,TRBV7-2,once,CASRSTGTYEKLFF,TGTGCCAGCAGATCCACCGGGACATATGAAAAACTGTTTTTT
TRBJ2-3,TRBD2,TRBV6-1,-,CASSLPSGSTDTQYF,TGTGCCAGCAGTCTCCCTAGCGGGAGCACAGATACGCAGTATTTT
TRBJ2-7,TRBD1,TRBV27,-,CASSSGQSKRTYEQYF,TGTGCCAGCAGTTCGGGACAGTCGAAAAGGACTTACGAGCAGTACTTC
TRBJ2-1,-,TRBV9,-,CASSVAEGQSSYNEQFF,TGTGCCAGCAGCGTAGCGGAAGGACAGAGCTCCTACAATGAGCAGTTCTTC
TRBJ2-7,-,TRBV5-5,-,CASSPWGTGGEQYF,TGTGCCAGCAGCCCCTGGGGGACTGGGGGCGAGCAGTACTTC
TRBJ1-4,TRBD1,TRBV5-4,-,CASSPMGTGGNEKLFF,TGTGCCAGCAGCCCGATGGGGACAGGGGGGAATGAAAAACTGTTTTTT
TRBJ2-5,TRBD1,TRBV5-1,once,CASSTPGQGYQETQYF,TGCGCCAGCAGCACCCCGGGACAGGGGTACCAAGAGACCCAGTACTTC
TRBJ2-7,-,TRBV5-1,-,CASSLGTTYEQYF,TGCGCCAGCAGCTTGGGGACTACCTACGAGCAGTACTTC
TRBJ2-1,TRBD1,TRBV11-2,few,CASSSSGTGGINEQFF,TGTGCCAGCAGCTCATCCGGGACAGGGGGCATCAATGAGCAGTTCTTC
TRBJ1-3,TRBD1,TRBV3-1/TRBV3-2,-,CASSQLPTGGNTIYF,TGTGCCAGCAGCCAACTCCCGACAGGGGGAAACACCATATATTTT
TRBJ1-1,-,TRBV3-1/TRBV3-2,-,CASSRGQSNTEAFF,TGTGCCAGCAGCAGAGGACAGTCGAACACTGAAGCTTTCTTT
TRBJ2-1,-,TRBV3-1/TRBV3-2,-,CASSQDYGNEQFF,TGTGCCAGCAGCCAAGATTACGGGAATGAGCAGTTCTTC
TRBJ1-2,TRBD1,TRBV7-9,-,CASSFTQGGNGYTF,TGTGCCAGCAGCTTCACTCAGGGGGGTAATGGCTACACCTTC
TRBJ1-5,TRBD1,TRBV5-1,-,CASSLDTGAGQPQHF,TGCGCCAGCAGCTTGGACACAGGGGCAGGTCAGCCCCAGCATTTT
TRBJ1-3,TRBD1,TRBV28,-,CASQRQGASSGNTIYF,TGTGCCAGCCAAAGACAGGGGGCGAGTTCGGGAAACACCATATATTTT
TRBJ1-6,TRBD1,TRBV2,-,CATRQGVIQSPLHF,TGTGCCACCAGACAGGGAGTAATTCAATCCCCCCTCCACTTT
TRBJ2-2,TRBD2,TRBV7-8,-,CASSLSSGPTGELFF,TGTGCCAGCAGCTTAAGTAGCGGGCCTACCGGGGAGCTGTTTTTT
TRBJ2-3,-,TRBV5-1,-,CASSFGDTDTQYF,TGCGCCAGCAGTTTCGGTGACACAGATACGCAGTATTTT
TRBJ2-1,TRBD2,TRBV9,-,CASSARGVPYNEQFF,TGTGCCAGCAGCGCCCGGGGGGTCCCCTACAATGAGCAGTTCTTC
TRBJ2-7,-,TRBV6-1,-,CASSDTSRGGGPHEQYF,TGTGCCAGCAGTGACACCTCAAGGGGGGGAGGGCCGCACGAGCAGTACTTC
TRBJ2-1,-,TRBV9,-,CASSPTGSAYNEQFF,TGTGCCAGCAGCCCGACCGGGTCAGCCTACAATGAGCAGTTCTTC
TRBJ2-5,TRBD2,TRBV6-5,-,CASSYQPSGLVATQYF,TGTGCCAGCAGTTACCAACCCTCGGGACTAGTGGCGACCCAGTACTTC
TRBJ2-3,TRBD2,TRBV13,-,CASGVGTSGNTDTQYF,TGTGCCAGCGGGGTGGGGACTAGCGGGAACACAGATACGCAGTATTTT